This TCR beta chain came from a study of OX40 agonist ivuxolimab in advanced cancers. Findings and limits, study-wide: In the 0.1-3.0 mg/kg groups, partial responders showed among the lowest expansion.

A history of autoimmune disease or systemic immunosuppression excluded patients. As for this clone: Its antigen is unknown.

Measured with immunoSEQ multiplex PCR; TCRdb has only the in-frame clones, and not every one. The sample has some 80,000 clones; approximately 94% are singletons. The CDR3 contains 15 residues. Germline CDR1 reads LNHDA; CDR2 reads SQIVND (reference sequence). V was trimmed by 1 base and J by 8 bases, leaving 14 bases between them. The rearrangement uses TRBV19 and TRBJ1-4; weak D call: TRBD1 (6 bases). The TCR was taken from an adult with an advanced solid tumor such as melanoma, head and neck, liver or kidney cancer. The material was CD4+ or CD8+ T cells sorted from blood, obtained in a trial of the OX40 agonist ivuxolimab. The CDR3 sequence is CASSIGGAKTEKLFF. Written as DNA, the CDR3 is TGTGCCAGTAGTATAGGGGGGGCAAAGACGGAAAAACTGTTTTTT.